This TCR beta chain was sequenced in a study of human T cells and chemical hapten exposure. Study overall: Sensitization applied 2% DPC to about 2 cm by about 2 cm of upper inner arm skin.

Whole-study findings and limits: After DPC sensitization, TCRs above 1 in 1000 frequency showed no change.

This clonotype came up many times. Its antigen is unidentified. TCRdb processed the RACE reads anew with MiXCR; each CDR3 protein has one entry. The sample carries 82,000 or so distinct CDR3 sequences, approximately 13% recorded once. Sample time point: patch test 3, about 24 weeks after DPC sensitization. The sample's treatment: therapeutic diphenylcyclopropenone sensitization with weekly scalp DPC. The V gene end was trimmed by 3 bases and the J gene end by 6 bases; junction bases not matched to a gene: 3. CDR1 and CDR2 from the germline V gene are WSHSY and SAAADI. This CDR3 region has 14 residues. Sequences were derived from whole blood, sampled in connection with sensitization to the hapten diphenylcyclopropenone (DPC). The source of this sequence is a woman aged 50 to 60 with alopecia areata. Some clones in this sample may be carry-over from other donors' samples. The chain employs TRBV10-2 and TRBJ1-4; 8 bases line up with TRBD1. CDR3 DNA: TGCGCCAGCAGTGAAGGACAGGGACATGAAAAACTGTTTTTT. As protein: CASSEGQGHEKLFF.